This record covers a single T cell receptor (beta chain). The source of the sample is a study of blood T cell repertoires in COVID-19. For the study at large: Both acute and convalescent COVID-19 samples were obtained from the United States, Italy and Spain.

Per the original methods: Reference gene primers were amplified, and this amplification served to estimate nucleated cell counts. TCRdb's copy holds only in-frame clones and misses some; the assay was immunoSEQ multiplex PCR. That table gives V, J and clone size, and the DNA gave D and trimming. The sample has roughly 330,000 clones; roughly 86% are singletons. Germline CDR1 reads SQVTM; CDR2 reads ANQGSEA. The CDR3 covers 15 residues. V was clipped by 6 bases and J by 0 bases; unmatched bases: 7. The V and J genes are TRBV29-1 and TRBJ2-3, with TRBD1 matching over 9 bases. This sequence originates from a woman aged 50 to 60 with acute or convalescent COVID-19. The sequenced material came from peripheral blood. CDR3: CSVAHGTGSTDTQYF. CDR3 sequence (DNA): TGCAGCGTCGCACACGGGACAGGGAGCACAGATACGCAGTATTTT.